The 29 T cell receptor beta chains in this list originate from one sample, sequenced in a study of blood T cells in healthy people across ages. Sample-barcoded 5' priming and a J-beta primer mix drove a second PCR of about 6 to 12 cycles. A single record per CDR3 protein comes from TCRdb applying MiXCR to the 5' RACE reads. The sample gives 1.5 million to 2 million distinct CDR3 sequences, about two fifths of which show up once; roughly 23% is in the top ten. Source material: blood. The source is a human donor in good health.

Worth noting for this clonotype: One end of the junction fails to match germline, which may point to a read error. The rearrangement links TRBV6-2 or TRBV6-3 to TRBJ2-1, with D possibly being TRBD1 (7 bases). The germline V gene encodes CDR1 MNHEY and CDR2 SVGEGT. This CDR3 contains 16 residues. The CDR3 region has the DNA TGTACCAGCAGAGGGGGGTGGCAGGGGGTACACAATGAGCAGTTCTTC. Its protein is CTSRGGWQGVHNEQFF.

CDR3 in DNA: TGCAGCGCTGACCCCCTAGCGGGCTGGGAGACCCAGTACTTC. This encodes CSADPLAGWETQYF. The V gene is TRBV29-1, the J gene TRBJ2-5; 8 bases align to TRBD2. Germline-derived CDR1 and CDR2 are SQVTM and ANQGSEA. V gave up 7 bases and J gave up 5 bases; unmatched junction bases: 12. The length of the CDR3 is 14 residues.

V gene TRBV5-1 combines with J gene TRBJ1-4; 7 bases line up with TRBD1. Germline values: CDR1 SGHRS, CDR2 YFSETQ. V lost 4 bases to trimming and J lost 8 bases; unmatched junction nucleotides: 11. The CDR3 sequence is 15 residues long. CDR3 in DNA: TGCGCCAGCAGCCCCCGCGACAGGGTTGGCGAAAAACTGTTTTTT. Protein: CASSPRDRVGEKLFF.

This clonotype was seen only a few times. The chain couples TRBV6-5 to TRBJ1-2; weak D call: TRBD1 (5 bases). Germline V gene lookup returns CDR1 MNHEY and CDR2 SVGAGI. CDR3 length: 16 amino acids. Trimming pared 0 bases from V and 5 bases from J, leaving 16 bases between. This CDR3 is CASSYSMDTFSYGYTF. The CDR3 DNA is TGTGCCAGCAGTTACTCGATGGACACATTTTCATATGGCTACACCTTC.

J is TRBJ2-1 and V is TRBV12-5; a weak D match, TRBD1 (6 bases). CDR1 is LGHNT, CDR2 FRNRAP, per germline. The CDR3 contains 14 residues. V shed 6 bases and J shed 9 bases, with 18 bases lying between them. The CDR3 spells CASGTGSSGGEQFF. The CDR3 nucleotides are TGTGCTAGTGGCACAGGGTCCTCCGGAGGTGAGCAGTTCTTC.

In DNA form, the CDR3 reads TGTGCCTGGAGTGGACTTTCGAATGAAAAACTGTTTTTT. Its translation is CAWSGLSNEKLFF. The chain is built from TRBV30 and TRBJ1-4; no clear D. The CDR3 covers 13 residues. Trimming shortened V by 1 base and J by 5 bases, and 8 bases separated the two germline ends. Per the germline V gene, CDR1 is GTSNPN and CDR2 is SVGIG (reference sequence). The full variable domain, its missing parts supplied by reference TRBV30 and TRBJ1-4, is SQTIHQWPATLVQPVGSPLSLECTVEGTSNPNLYWYRQAAGRGLQLLFYSVGIGQISSEVPQNLSASRPQDRQFILSSKKLLLSDSGFYLCAWSGLSNEKLFFGSGTQLSVL.

This chain uses TRBV7-3 with TRBJ1-1, with D tentatively TRBD1 (6 bases). The CDR3 loop spans 16 amino acids. Germline values: CDR1 SGHTA, CDR2 FQGTGA. V was cut by 1 base and J by 4 bases, with 16 bases left in between. The CDR3 here is CASSLIRRQDRTEAFF. The CDR3 DNA reads as TGTGCCAGCAGCTTAATTCGTAGACAGGACCGCACTGAAGCTTTCTTT. Using reference TRBV7-3 and TRBJ1-1 for the parts outside the CDR3, the full variable domain is GAGVSQTPSNKVTEKGKYVELRCDPISGHTALYWYRQSLGQGPEFLIYFQGTGAADDSGLPNDRFFAVRPEGSVSTLKIQRTERGDSAVYLCASSLIRRQDRTEAFFGQGTRLTVV.

V gene TRBV6-6 combines with J gene TRBJ1-2; D not certain. This CDR3 is built from 11 residues. Per the germline V gene, CDR1 is MNHNY and CDR2 is SVGAGI (reference sequence). The V end lost 8 bases, the J end lost 2 bases, and 6 bases lay between the germline ends. In DNA form, the CDR3 reads TGTGCCAGCCAGGAAAACTATGGCTACACCTTC. Protein sequence: CASQENYGYTF.

The gene calls are TRBV7-2 and TRBJ1-2; TRBD1 agrees at 8 bases. The V gene end was trimmed by 5 bases and the J gene end by 8 bases; junction bases not matched to a gene: 7. CDR1 SGHTA and CDR2 FQGNSA come from the germline V gene. The CDR3 has 13 residues. The CDR3 sequence: CASSDQGARGYTF. The DNA for the CDR3 is TGTGCCAGCAGCGATCAGGGGGCGCGGGGCTACACCTTC.

This clonotype has only a few counts. This chain joins TRBV7-9 and TRBJ2-7; D is perhaps TRBD1 (5 bases). Deletions cut 9 bases from V and 6 bases from J, with 21 bases between. Germline CDR1 reads SEHNR; CDR2 reads FQNEAQ (reference sequence). The CDR3 runs 14 residues. The DNA of the CDR3 is TGTGCCAGTTCAGGGTCAGTCGCCTTCATCGAGCAGTACTTC. As protein: CASSGSVAFIEQYF.

This chain links TRBV11-1 with TRBJ2-5; TRBD1 aligns across 10 bases. The CDR3 covers 14 residues. V lost 5 bases and J lost 6; bases outside the gene matches: 6. From germline, CDR1 is SGHAT and CDR2 FQDESV (reference sequence). The chain's CDR3 is CASSHRQGAKTQYF. The CDR3 coding sequence is TGTGCCAGCAGCCACCGACAGGGGGCAAAGACCCAGTACTTC.

CDR3 loop: CSARDITGEASGYTF. CDR3 bases: TGCAGTGCTAGAGATATTACAGGGGAGGCGAGCGGCTACACCTTC. This chain connects TRBV20-1 to TRBJ1-2, with TRBD1 matching 7 bases. This CDR3 spans 15 amino acids. V was clipped by 0 bases and J by 8 bases; unmatched bases: 12. Germline lookup yields CDR1 DFQATT and CDR2 SNEGSKA (reference sequence).

This clonotype was observed a handful of times. The chain has TRBV29-1 and TRBJ2-3; 12 bases align to TRBD2. With 7 bases clipped from V and 2 bases from J, the junction kept 7 bases outside the gene matches. The CDR3 runs 15 residues. The germline V gene encodes CDR1 SQVTM and CDR2 ANQGSEA. CDR3 DNA sequence: TGCAGCGCACCGACTAGCGGGAGTCTCACAGATACGCAGTATTTT. This sequence encodes CSAPTSGSLTDTQYF.

The CDR3 here is CSVQTSGGAYNEQFF. CDR3 DNA sequence: TGCAGCGTTCAGACTAGCGGGGGGGCCTACAATGAGCAGTTCTTC. The V and J genes are TRBV29-1 and TRBJ2-1, with 14 bases aligning to TRBD2. The CDR3 sequence is 15 residues long. The germline gives CDR1 SQVTM, CDR2 ANQGSEA. The J segment lost 2 bases and the V segment lost 5 bases, leaving 2 bases of the junction unmatched.

This clonotype was observed a handful of times. The chain combines TRBV7-2 with TRBJ2-1; D may be TRBD1 (6 bases). The CDR3 runs 15 residues. CDR1 SGHTA and CDR2 FQGNSA come from the germline V gene. Trimming shortened V by 7 bases and J by 1 base, and 14 bases separated the two germline ends. CDR3 DNA sequence: TGTGCCAGCACCCCCACAGGGCCTTCCTACAATGAGCAGTTCTTC. Its protein product is CASTPTGPSYNEQFF.

This clonotype was recorded at least ten times. One end of the junction varies from germline; a read error may be responsible. The gene calls are TRBV7-2 and TRBJ1-1, with a weak D call TRBD1 (5 bases). The germline V gene has CDR1 SGHTA and CDR2 FQGNSA. The CDR3 has 15 amino acids. The CDR3 is CASSLAGGMNTEAFF. The CDR3 DNA follows: TGTGCCAGCAGTTTAGCCGGGGGTATGAACACTGAAGCTTTCTTT.

This chain joins TRBV28 and TRBJ1-1; D perhaps matches TRBD1 (5 bases). V was shortened by 1 base and J by 4 bases, with 10 bases between the two germline ends. Germline CDR1 MDHEN, CDR2 SYDVKM. The CDR3 is 14 residues long. CDR3 residues: CASSLFRGSTEAFF. CDR3 nucleotide sequence: TGTGCCAGCAGTTTATTTAGGGGCTCCACTGAAGCTTTCTTT.

A few counts support this clonotype. This chain joins TRBV20-1 and TRBJ2-3; the match to TRBD2 covers 7 bases. The CDR3 is 15 amino acids. The V and J ends lost 5 bases and 2 bases, in that order; junction bases with no gene match: 10. Germline loops: CDR1 DFQATT, CDR2 SNEGSKA (reference sequence). CDR3 sequence: CSAQGGGGNTDTQYF. CDR3 nucleotides: TGCAGTGCTCAAGGCGGGGGAGGTAACACAGATACGCAGTATTTT.

Comment on this clonotype: At one of its ends the junction is not consistent with the germline gene, which may arise from a read error. The chain employs TRBV4-1 and TRBJ2-1, with 8 bases identical to TRBD2. This CDR3 spans 16 amino acids. The germline gives CDR1 MGHRA, CDR2 YSYEKL. CDR3 loop: CASSQTPGTRGNEQFF. The CDR3 region has the DNA TGTGCCAGCAGCCAAACCCCCGGGACTAGGGGCAATGAGCAGTTCTTC.

The chain combines TRBV12-3 or TRBV12-4 with TRBJ2-3; D uncertain. Trimming left V 6 bases short and J 4 bases short, with 11 bases between. The CDR3 length is 13 residues. CDR3: CASSFEYADTQYF. CDR3 sequence (DNA): TGTGCCAGCAGCTTCGAATATGCAGATACGCAGTATTTT.

A remark on this clonotype: A read error is likely, as this CDR3 ends without the conserved phenylalanine or tryptophan. The rearrangement links TRBV15 to TRBJ2-3; 7 bases fit TRBD2. The germline CDR1 and CDR2 sequences are LNHNV and YYDKDF (reference sequence). The CDR3 runs 19 residues. J was trimmed by 1 base and V by 0 bases; bases with no gene match: 13. The DNA of the CDR3 is TGTGCCACCAGCAGAGATAACCCTCAGCGGGGACGTGGCACAGATACGCAGTATCTT. Its protein is CATSRDNPQRGRGTDTQYL.

There are a few counts of this clonotype. The chain recombines TRBV7-9 with TRBJ2-7, with 7 nucleotides matching TRBD1. Germline V CDR1 and CDR2: SEHNR, FQNEAQ (reference sequence). This CDR3 region has 16 residues. Trimming at V came to 5 bases and at J to 0 bases, leaving 10 bases not matched to a gene. The CDR3 coding sequence is TGTGCCAGCAGCCTCCCCGACAGGGTCGGCTCCTACGAGCAGTACTTC. Protein sequence: CASSLPDRVGSYEQYF.

This clonotype was seen more than once but under ten times. V is TRBV10-3 and J is TRBJ2-6; 8 bases fit TRBD1. The junction had 3 bases not matched to a gene; V was cut back by 6 bases and J by 11 bases. Germline-derived CDR1 and CDR2 are ENHRY and SYGVKD. The CDR3 length is 12 residues. The CDR3 sequence: CAIRPQGDVLTF. In DNA form, the CDR3 reads TGTGCCATCAGGCCACAGGGGGACGTCCTGACTTTC.

The rearrangement uses TRBV20-1 and TRBJ1-1; D perhaps matches TRBD1 (6 bases). Germline CDR1 is DFQATT and CDR2 is SNEGSKA (reference sequence). The V and J ends lost 6 bases and 5 bases respectively, with 16 bases between them. The CDR3 has 13 residues. CDR3 region: CSALRGGKTEAFF. The CDR3 DNA reads TGCAGTGCCCTAAGAGGGGGAAAGACTGAAGCTTTCTTT.

The chain joins TRBV7-2 to TRBJ1-6, with 7 positions matching TRBD1. The junction had 18 bases not matched to a gene; V was cut back by 5 bases and J by 5 bases. Germline loops: CDR1 SGHTA, CDR2 FQGNSA. The CDR3 has 19 residues. The CDR3 region is CASSLTTIRQGADNSPLHF. CDR3 coding DNA: TGTGCCAGCAGCCTCACCACAATCAGACAGGGTGCCGATAATTCACCCCTCCACTTT.

The table lists this clonotype with a few counts. The chain has TRBV20-1 and TRBJ1-5; 9 bases align to TRBD1. V dropped 6 bases and J dropped 4; count of bases not matched to a gene: 7. Germline lookup yields CDR1 DFQATT and CDR2 SNEGSKA (reference sequence). This CDR3 has 14 residues. The CDR3 DNA follows: TGCAGTGCATTAATGACAGGGGGTAATCAGCCCCAGCATTTT. Amino acid sequence: CSALMTGGNQPQHF.

This clonotype was counted only a few times. The CDR3 DNA reads TGTGCCAGCAGCACGGACGGACCCTATGGCTACACCTTC. This sequence encodes CASSTDGPYGYTF. The chain is built from TRBV5-6 and TRBJ1-2; D uncertain. CDR1 is SGHDT, CDR2 YYEEEE, per germline. The V end lost 4 bases, the J end lost 4 bases, and 11 bases lay between the germline ends. The CDR3 covers 13 residues. Full variable domain (outside the CDR3, taken from reference TRBV5-6 and TRBJ1-2): DAGVTQSPTHLIKTRGQQVTLRCSPKSGHDTVSWYQQALGQGPQFIFQYYEEEERQRGNFPDRFSGHQFPNYSSELNVNALLLGDSALYLCASSTDGPYGYTFGSGTRLTVV.

The chain joins TRBV4-1 to TRBJ2-7, with a possible D match to TRBD2 (5 bases). The CDR3 extends over 13 amino acids. The V end was cut by 1 base, the J end by 4 bases, with 8 bases between. The germline gives CDR1 MGHRA, CDR2 YSYEKL. CDR3 region: CASSQVQRYEQYF. CDR3 nucleotides: TGCGCCAGCAGCCAAGTACAGCGGTACGAGCAGTACTTC.

This clonotype came up a few times. J is TRBJ2-2 and V is TRBV24-1; 9 positions agree with TRBD2. The CDR3 is 19 residues long. V lost 4 bases and J lost 4; bases outside the gene matches: 15. Germline CDR1 is KGHDR and CDR2 is SFDVKD. The CDR3: CATSDPGVAGEIGTGELFF. CDR3 sequence (DNA): TGTGCCACCAGTGACCCCGGGGTAGCGGGGGAAATTGGCACCGGGGAGCTGTTTTTT.